Following are 12 T cell receptor beta chains from one sample sequenced in a study of T cells after yellow fever vaccination. TCRdb used MiXCR to reprocess the 5' RACE reads, holding one entry per CDR3 protein. The data show approximately 170,000 distinct CDR3 sequences, with 11% seen just once and about 40% held by the top ten. Source: CD8+ T cells sorted from PBMCs, taken 15 days after the yellow fever booster vaccination. These receptors were collected from a man between 18 and 29 years old who received the YFV17D yellow fever vaccine.

The CDR3 DNA reads TGTGCCAGCAGCGCCGGGACAGGCGGGGTCGAGCAGTACGTC. Protein product: CASSAGTGGVEQYV. The chain recombines TRBV11-2 with TRBJ2-7; 8 bases fit TRBD1. This CDR3 is 14 amino acids long. Trimming took 5 bases from V and 6 from J; bases not matched to a gene: 9. Germline V gene data show CDR1 as SGHAT and CDR2 as FQNNGV.

The J gene is TRBJ2-4, the V gene TRBV25-1; 13 bases are a match to TRBD2. The V gene end was trimmed by 6 bases and the J gene end by 6 bases; junction bases not matched to a gene: 2. The CDR3 extends over 14 amino acids. Germline assignment: CDR1 MGHDK and CDR2 SYGVNS. The CDR3 sequence is CASSGLAGVNIQYF. The CDR3, as DNA: TGTGCCAGCAGCGGACTAGCGGGGGTAAACATTCAGTACTTC. Full variable domain (rest looked up from reference TRBV25-1 and TRBJ2-4): EADIYQTPRYLVIGTGKKITLECSQTMGHDKMYWYQQDPGMELHLIHYSYGVNSTEKGDLSSESTVSRIRTEHFPLTLESARPSHTSQYLCASSGLAGVNIQYFGAGTRLSVL.

In this sample, this clonotype turned up a few times. The genes are TRBV30 and TRBJ2-6; D remains unclear. This CDR3 comprises 13 residues. The V gene's germline CDR1 is GTSNPN and CDR2 SVGIG (reference sequence). The ends were cut back, 4 bases at V and 0 bases at J, with 4 bases in the middle. The CDR3: CAWTLSGANVLTF. CDR3 in DNA: TGTGCCTGGACACTCTCTGGGGCCAACGTCCTGACTTTC.

This clonotype was picked up a small number of times. The rearrangement joins TRBV28 to TRBJ2-1; D may be TRBD1 (5 bases). Germline V gives CDR1 MDHEN, CDR2 SYDVKM. The CDR3 totals 16 residues. V shed 3 bases and J shed 2 bases, with 14 bases lying between them. In DNA form, the CDR3 reads TGTGCCAGCAGTTTTGTAGGGGTAGGAACCTACAATGAGCAGTTCTTC. Encoded protein: CASSFVGVGTYNEQFF.

This clonotype was observed a handful of times. The CDR3 nucleotides read TGTGCCAGCAGCGTAGTAGGGGGTTTGAACACTGAAGCTTTCTTT. Its translation: CASSVVGGLNTEAFF. The chain has TRBV9 and TRBJ1-1; D perhaps matches TRBD1 (6 bases). Germline V CDR1 and CDR2: SGDLS, YYNGEE. The V end was cut by 0 bases, the J end by 0 bases, with 9 bases between. The CDR3 covers 15 residues. Using reference TRBV9 and TRBJ1-1 for the parts outside the CDR3, the full variable domain is DSGVTQTPKHLITATGQRVTLRCSPRSGDLSVYWYQQSLDQGLQFLIQYYNGEERAKGNILERFSAQQFPDLHSELNLSSLELGDSALYFCASSVVGGLNTEAFFGQGTRLTVV.

In this sample, this clonotype turned up many times. The rearrangement uses TRBV12-3 or TRBV12-4 and TRBJ2-3, with a weak D call TRBD1 (6 bases). This CDR3 has 13 residues. Trimming removed 4 bases at V and 4 bases at J, with 9 bases between. The CDR3 DNA is TGTGCCAGCAGTTCGGACAGAGCAGATACGCAGTATTTT. The encoded protein is CASSSDRADTQYF.

The chain has TRBV12-3 or TRBV12-4 and TRBJ1-2; 10 bases line up with TRBD1. V was pared by 1 base and J by 8 bases, with 7 bases of the junction left unmatched. The CDR3 extends over 15 amino acids. The CDR3 nucleotides read TGTGCCAGCAGTTTAGGGGACAGGGGTAAGGAAGGCTACACCTTC. Translated: CASSLGDRGKEGYTF.

This chain connects TRBV20-1 to TRBJ2-1; 7 positions match TRBD1. Unmatched junction bases numbered 13, after V lost 3 bases and J lost 5 bases. CDR3 length equals 16 residues. Looked up from germline, CDR1 is DFQATT and CDR2 is SNEGSKA (reference sequence). This chain's CDR3 is CSASDNRGRDDNEQFF. CDR3 sequence (DNA): TGCAGTGCTAGCGACAACAGGGGCCGAGATGACAATGAGCAGTTCTTC.

The V and J genes are TRBV7-9 and TRBJ1-2; TRBD1 matches 8 bases. Germline-derived CDR1 and CDR2 are SEHNR and FQNEAQ (reference sequence). The trim removed 4 bases at V and 4 bases at J, leaving 11 bases unmatched. This CDR3 is built from 16 residues. The CDR3 DNA is TGTGCCAGCAGCTCCTTAGCGGACAGGGTTGGCTATGGCTACACCTTC. This codes for CASSSLADRVGYGYTF.

The V and J genes are TRBV11-2 and TRBJ2-2; either TRBD1 or TRBD2 may fit D (5 bases each). V lost 8 bases, J lost 4 bases, and 14 bases lay in between. Germline CDR1 and CDR2: SGHAT and FQNNGV. The CDR3 is 14 amino acids. CDR3 region: CASARWGPTGELFF. CDR3 bases: TGTGCCAGCGCAAGGTGGGGACCCACCGGGGAGCTGTTTTTT.

The chain employs TRBV4-1 and TRBJ1-1, with 11 nucleotides matching TRBD1. The CDR3 sequence is 14 residues long. The trim removed 4 bases at V and 6 bases at J, leaving 4 bases unmatched. The germline gives CDR1 MGHRA, CDR2 YSYEKL. CDR3 amino acids: CASSRGTGGSEAFF. CDR3 DNA sequence: TGCGCCAGCAGCCGGGGGACAGGGGGTTCTGAAGCTTTCTTT.

This chain links TRBV4-1 with TRBJ2-3; the match to TRBD2 covers 10 bases. Germline CDR1 is MGHRA and CDR2 is YSYEKL. The V segment lost 3 bases and the J segment 4 bases; nucleotides outside the gene matches: 13. This CDR3 is 18 amino acids long. CDR3: CASSHLFLAGGRADTQYF. In DNA, the CDR3 is TGCGCCAGCAGCCATCTCTTCTTAGCGGGGGGCAGGGCAGATACGCAGTATTTT.